The 23 T cell receptor beta chains reported below all come from one sample, sequenced in a study of blood T cell repertoires in COVID-19 (dated by TCRdb to the early 2020s). Library construction relied on the immunoSEQ multiplex PCR assay. In TCRdb, the immuneACCESS table is reduced to in-frame sequences with V and J assigned. These tables do not hold every clone; where another copy was compared, an unresolved V gene accounts for under half, and the others remain unexplained. The table for this sample lists roughly 100,000 clones; 71% of them were counted only once. The ten largest clones take up approximately 0.88% of the sample. Sequencing was done on a sample of peripheral blood. These receptors were obtained from a human donor with acute or convalescent COVID-19. The donor label of this sample is uncertain.

This clone was detected ten times or more. The J gene is TRBJ1-4, the V gene TRBV28; 12 bases match TRBD1. After removal of 7 bases from V and 7 bases from J, the junction contained 16 bases not matched to a gene. The CDR3 length is 18 residues. Germline V gene data show CDR1 as MDHEN and CDR2 as SYDVKM. CDR3 nucleotides: TGTGCCAGCACCAGAGGGGGGACAGGGGGCCGCGGTGGTGAAAAACTGTTTTTT. Its translation is CASTRGGTGGRGGEKLFF. The variable domain in full, completed from reference TRBV28 and TRBJ1-4, reads DVKVTQSSRYLVKRTGEKVFLECVQDMDHENMFWYRQDPGLGLRLIYFSYDVKMKEKGDIPEGYSVSREKKERFSLILESASTNQTSMYLCASTRGGTGGRGGEKLFFGSGTQLSVL.

This clone came up a few times. V is TRBV4-1 and J is TRBJ2-1; 10 bases agree with TRBD2. The CDR3 loop spans 16 amino acids. Germline loops: CDR1 MGHRA, CDR2 YSYEKL. V shed 1 base, J shed 7 bases, and the junction held 7 bases outside the gene matches. CDR3 in amino acids: CASSQAASGGWNEQFF. DNA of the CDR3: TGCGCCAGCAGCCAAGCGGCTAGCGGGGGATGGAATGAGCAGTTCTTC.

The chain joins TRBV5-4 to TRBJ2-1; 7 nucleotides agree with TRBD1. The germline CDR1 and CDR2 sequences are SGHNT and YYREEE (reference sequence). The length of the CDR3 is 15 residues. J lost 4 bases, V lost 1 base, and 5 bases had no gene match. CDR3 sequence reads: CASSLSTGRYNEQFF. CDR3 bases: TGTGCCAGCAGCTTGTCGACAGGGCGGTACAATGAGCAGTTCTTC.

This clone was detected only a few times. This chain connects TRBV27 to TRBJ2-5, with D unclear. The length of the CDR3 is 14 residues. Trimming cost V 7 bases and J 1 base, with 13 bases left between them. Germline CDR1 reads MNHEY; CDR2 reads SMNVEV (reference sequence). The CDR3 DNA is TGTGCCAGCAAACCGACAAATTCCCAAGAGACCCAGTACTTC. Its translation: CASKPTNSQETQYF.

A single count supports this clone. The rearrangement links TRBV2 to TRBJ2-7; D call uncertain. Germline-derived CDR1 and CDR2 are SNHLY and FYNNEI. The CDR3 sequence is 11 residues long. Trimming pared 6 bases from V and 6 bases from J, leaving 9 bases between. The CDR3 loop is CASRGTAEQYF. CDR3 DNA sequence: TGTGCCAGCAGGGGCACCGCCGAGCAGTACTTC.

This clone came up a few times. The gene calls are TRBV5-4 and TRBJ1-1; D not certain. Trimming cost V 1 base and J 1 base, with 5 bases left between them. Germline CDR1 is SGHNT and CDR2 is YYREEE (reference sequence). This CDR3 is built from 13 residues. CDR3 sequence reads: CASSLTANTEAFF. CDR3 sequence (DNA): TGTGCCAGCAGCTTGACAGCGAACACTGAAGCTTTCTTT.

V is TRBV10-1 and J is TRBJ2-5; TRBD1 matches at 8 bases. CDR3 length: 16 residues. Germline assignment: CDR1 WNHNN and CDR2 SYGVQD (reference sequence). The V and J ends lost 3 bases and 1 base, in that order; junction bases with no gene match: 7. This CDR3 is CASSDPGQGGQETQYF. Here the CDR3 DNA reads TGCGCCAGCAGTGATCCCGGACAGGGAGGCCAAGAGACCCAGTACTTC.

The rearrangement uses TRBV19 and TRBJ2-1; tentative D call: TRBD1 (5 bases). Germline lookup yields CDR1 LNHDA and CDR2 SQIVND (reference sequence). V was clipped by 6 bases and J by 1 base, with 10 bases between them. The CDR3 length is 14 residues. CDR3 nucleotide sequence: TGTGCCAGTAGCTCAGGGTTGTCCTACAATGAGCAGTTCTTC. Residues: CASSSGLSYNEQFF.

This chain joins TRBV27 and TRBJ2-5; D possibly corresponds to TRBD2 (5 bases). Trimming took off 6 bases at V and 2 bases at J, with 10 bases between the two ends. The CDR3 spans 13 residues. Germline values: CDR1 MNHEY, CDR2 SMNVEV (reference sequence). The CDR3 here is CASRDFSQETQYF. The CDR3 DNA follows: TGTGCCAGCAGGGACTTTTCACAAGAGACCCAGTACTTC.

This clone was counted only a few times. The chain links TRBV2 to TRBJ2-5, with 8 bases aligning to TRBD2. V lost 4 bases and J lost 3; bases outside the gene matches: 4. The CDR3 is made up of 14 amino acids. CDR1 and CDR2 (germline): SNHLY, FYNNEI. The CDR3 DNA sequence: TGTGCCAGCAGTGTTCTAGCGGGTAAAGAGACCCAGTACTTC. It translates to CASSVLAGKETQYF.

This chain joins TRBV5-1 and TRBJ2-3, with 8 bases fitting TRBD2. The CDR3 sequence is 15 residues long. The germline V gene has CDR1 SGHRS and CDR2 YFSETQ. V dropped 0 bases and J dropped 4; count of bases not matched to a gene: 4. In nucleotides, the CDR3 is TGCGCCAGCAGCTTGGTTGGCGGGGGGCCAGATACGCAGTATTTT. The encoded protein is CASSLVGGGPDTQYF.

The V call is TRBV2, the J call TRBJ1-6; 10 bases match TRBD1. Per the germline V gene, CDR1 is SNHLY and CDR2 is FYNNEI. The CDR3 is 24 residues long. With 3 bases clipped from V and 0 bases from J, the junction kept 23 bases outside the gene matches. The CDR3 coding sequence is TGTGCCAGCAGTGATTCAGGGGTTAAAATTGTGGGGACAGGGGTTGGCTCCTATAATTCACCCCTCCACTTT. Its protein product is CASSDSGVKIVGTGVGSYNSPLHF.

The rearrangement uses TRBV7-2 and TRBJ1-1; D unclear. The CDR3 runs 12 residues. V was clipped by 3 bases and J by 6 bases, with 8 bases between them. Germline CDR1 and CDR2: SGHTA and FQGNSA. CDR3 loop: CASSFWYSEAFF. The CDR3 region has the DNA TGTGCCAGCAGCTTCTGGTACTCTGAAGCTTTCTTT.

V usage is TRBV3-1 (or the pseudogene TRBV3-2) and J usage is TRBJ1-1, with 9 bases that match TRBD1. The CDR3 is 15 residues long. V shed 3 bases and J 4 bases; nucleotides not matched to a gene: 6. Germline V gene data show CDR1 as LGHDT and CDR2 as YNNKEL (reference sequence). In nucleotides, the CDR3 is TGTGCCAGCAGCCATACCGGGACAGGGATCACTGAAGCTTTCTTT. It translates to CASSHTGTGITEAFF.

The genes are TRBV2 and TRBJ2-1, with D hard to call. The CDR3 spans 14 residues. V shed 6 bases and J shed 4 bases, with 13 bases lying between them. Germline values: CDR1 SNHLY, CDR2 FYNNEI. The CDR3 loop reads CASSVRIPYNEQFF. The CDR3 region has the DNA TGTGCCAGCAGCGTCAGGATCCCTTACAATGAGCAGTTCTTC.

V is TRBV7-3 and J is TRBJ1-1; D perhaps matches TRBD1 (6 bases). This CDR3 is built from 13 residues. Looked up from germline, CDR1 is SGHTA and CDR2 is FQGTGA. Deletions cut 5 bases from V and 4 bases from J, with 11 bases between. CDR3 sequence (DNA): TGTGCCAGCAGCCTCGGACAGAGCACTGAAGCTTTCTTT. Its translation is CASSLGQSTEAFF.

This clone was observed a few times. CDR3 coding DNA: TGCAGCGTAGTCAACAGGGACGGTCAGCCCCAGCATTTT. Translation gives CSVVNRDGQPQHF. This chain uses TRBV29-1 with TRBJ1-5; D may be TRBD1 (6 bases). The germline CDR1 and CDR2 sequences are SQVTM and ANQGSEA. The length of the CDR3 is 13 residues. The ends were cut back, 6 bases at V and 6 bases at J, with 15 bases in the middle.

This clone came up a few times. The chain employs TRBV4-1 and TRBJ1-3, with TRBD1 identical over 12 bases. V was pared by 6 bases and J by 1 base, with 7 bases of the junction left unmatched. The CDR3 is made up of 17 amino acids. Germline V gives CDR1 MGHRA, CDR2 YSYEKL. Here the CDR3 DNA reads TGCGCCAGCAGAACGACGGGACAGGGGGCGTCTGGAAACACCATATATTTT. This translates into CASRTTGQGASGNTIYF.

The chain employs TRBV7-9 and TRBJ1-1; D ambiguous. V lost 0 bases to trimming and J lost 0 bases, with 5 bases between them. The germline V gene encodes CDR1 SEHNR and CDR2 FQNEAQ (reference sequence). This CDR3 contains 14 residues. The CDR3: CASSLAIMNTEAFF. The DNA of the CDR3 is TGTGCCAGCAGCTTAGCCATCATGAACACTGAAGCTTTCTTT. The complete variable domain, with remaining parts taken from reference TRBV7-9 and TRBJ1-1, reads DTGVSQNPRHKITKRGQNVTFRCDPISEHNRLYWYRQTLGQGPEFLTYFQNEAQLEKSRLLSDRFSAERPKGSFSTLEIQRTEQGDSAMYLCASSLAIMNTEAFFGQGTRLTVV.

The V and J genes are TRBV2 and TRBJ1-1; TRBD1 matches 8 bases. The CDR3 is made up of 18 amino acids. Unmatched junction bases numbered 15, after V lost 6 bases and J lost 0 bases. CDR1 is SNHLY and CDR2 is FYNNEI in the germline V gene. This CDR3 reads CASSALPRRGLMNTEAFF. The CDR3 DNA is TGTGCCAGCAGCGCATTGCCTCGCAGGGGGCTTATGAACACTGAAGCTTTCTTT.

The chain couples TRBV18 to TRBJ2-7; D is perhaps TRBD1 (5 bases). The germline V gene has CDR1 KGHSH and CDR2 LQKENI. Trimming took off 2 bases at V and 0 bases at J, with 5 bases between the two ends. CDR3 length: 13 residues. CDR3 region: CASSPDSSYEQYF. CDR3 in DNA: TGTGCCAGCTCACCAGACAGCTCCTACGAGCAGTACTTC.

The J gene is TRBJ1-2, the V gene TRBV5-5, with 9 bases aligning to TRBD1. The CDR3 is made up of 16 amino acids. Germline CDR1 reads SGHKS; CDR2 reads YYEKEE (reference sequence). V lost 4 bases, J lost 2 bases, and 9 bases stayed unmatched. The CDR3 sequence is CASSVRTGARNYGYTF. In DNA form, the CDR3 reads TGTGCCAGCAGCGTCCGGACAGGGGCGAGGAACTATGGCTACACCTTC.

V usage is TRBV14 and J usage is TRBJ2-7; D is ambiguous. Germline V CDR1 and CDR2: SGHDN, FVKESK. The germline V and J ends were trimmed by 10 bases and 0 bases, with 10 bases remaining between them. CDR3 length: 12 amino acids. CDR3 sequence: CATSSNSYEQYF. DNA of the CDR3: TGTGCCACCTCGAGCAACTCCTACGAGCAGTACTTC.